This TCR beta chain is from a study of blood T cell repertoires in COVID-19. Study in general: PBMCs, B-cell-depleted T cells, or T cells were the source of the cDNA or gDNA that made up the material.

This CDR3 region has 16 residues. Trimming took 4 bases from V and 6 from J; bases not matched to a gene: 14. Germline V CDR1 and CDR2: GTSNPN, SVGIG (reference sequence). Sequenced by immunoSEQ multiplex PCR; TCRdb stores in-frame clones only, minus some. The sample includes approximately 270,000 clones, around 86% of them seen just once. The clonotype originates from a man aged 40-49 years with active or convalescent COVID-19. The J gene is TRBJ1-2, the V gene TRBV30, with 10 bases aligning to TRBD1. The specimen sequenced was peripheral blood. The CDR3 loop is CAWTGTGVTRFDGYTF. The DNA of the CDR3 is TGTGCCTGGACCGGGACAGGGGTAACACGTTTTGATGGCTACACCTTC.